The 9 T cell receptor beta chains below were found in one sample sequenced in a study of T cell repertoires in ileal Crohn's disease. Measured with immunoSEQ multiplex PCR; TCRdb has only the in-frame clones, and not every one. The sample carries about 62,000 clones, roughly 89% recorded once. Time point defined: neoterminal ileum biopsy at postoperative endoscopy, about 6 months after surgery. The sequenced material came from ileal tissue. Every receptor here comes from an adult with Crohn's disease.

This chain connects TRBV19 to TRBJ1-5; unclear D gene. V was pared by 5 bases and J by 7 bases, with 9 bases between. The CDR3 runs 12 residues. The germline gives CDR1 LNHDA, CDR2 SQIVND (reference sequence). CDR3 sequence: CASSQTRQPQHF. In DNA form, the CDR3 reads TGTGCCAGTAGTCAAACGCGGCAGCCCCAGCATTTT.

About this clone: Other DNA sequences in the same sample also yield this CDR3. V gene TRBV6-1 combines with J gene TRBJ1-5, with TRBD1 identical over 10 bases. Germline CDR1 is MNHNS and CDR2 is SASEGT. The CDR3 runs to 17 residues. The junction had 13 bases not matched to a gene; V was cut back by 4 bases and J by 7 bases. The CDR3 sequence: CASSVPGQGLLGQPQHF. The CDR3 DNA follows: TGTGCCAGCAGTGTCCCGGGACAGGGGCTCTTAGGCCAGCCCCAGCATTTT.

V is TRBV10-3 and J is TRBJ2-7, with 10 bases identical to TRBD1. The V segment lost 4 bases and the J segment 0 bases; nucleotides outside the gene matches: 3. CDR1 is ENHRY and CDR2 is SYGVKD in the germline V gene. The CDR3 totals 15 residues. In DNA form, the CDR3 reads TGTGCCATCAGTGTGAGGGACAGGGGCTCCTACGAGCAGTACTTC. This sequence encodes CAISVRDRGSYEQYF.

This clone was seen a handful of times. The chain has TRBV12-5 and TRBJ1-4, with no clear D. Germline V gives CDR1 LGHNT, CDR2 FRNRAP. The CDR3 has 15 residues. V lost 7 bases, J lost 8 bases, and 20 bases lay in between. CDR3 region: CASAAWSGRGEKLFF. Here the CDR3 DNA reads TGTGCTAGTGCCGCCTGGAGCGGGAGAGGAGAAAAACTGTTTTTT.

The sample holds a few counts of this clone. The chain has TRBV11-1 and TRBJ1-3, with a possible D match to TRBD1 (6 bases). V was pared by 2 bases and J by 2 bases, with 13 bases between. The CDR3 is 16 amino acids. Germline V lookup: CDR1 SGHAT, CDR2 FQDESV (reference sequence). CDR3 nucleotides: TGTGCCAGCAGCTTATTCCAGAGGACAGCTGGAAACACCATATATTTT. It is translated as CASSLFQRTAGNTIYF.

J is TRBJ2-2 and V is TRBV5-1; D remains unclear. This CDR3 region has 19 residues. The V end lost 4 bases, the J end lost 0 bases, and 22 bases lay between the germline ends. Germline CDR1 SGHRS, CDR2 YFSETQ. The CDR3 sequence is CASSRQARSNYANTGELFF. The CDR3, as DNA: TGCGCCAGCAGCCGCCAGGCCAGATCAAATTACGCGAACACCGGGGAGCTGTTTTTT.

The J gene is TRBJ2-1, the V gene TRBV25-1; 9 bases agree with TRBD1. The germline CDR1 and CDR2 sequences are MGHDK and SYGVNS. This CDR3 contains 16 residues. Trimming took 3 bases from V and 3 from J; bases not matched to a gene: 6. Written as DNA, the CDR3 is TGTGCCAGCAGTGATACGGGACAGGGTATCTACAATGAGCAGTTCTTC. It specifies CASSDTGQGIYNEQFF.

This clone appeared once. The chain carries TRBV30 and TRBJ2-4; D unresolved. Trimming took off 6 bases at V and 9 bases at J, with 15 bases between the two ends. Germline values: CDR1 GTSNPN, CDR2 SVGIG (reference sequence). This CDR3 is built from 12 residues. The chain's CDR3 is CACSESGGIQYF. The CDR3 DNA follows: TGTGCCTGTTCGGAATCTGGCGGCATTCAGTACTTC.

V gene TRBV28 combines with J gene TRBJ1-1; D unclear. Trimming cost V 3 bases and J 5 bases, with 4 bases left between them. In germline, CDR1 is MDHEN, CDR2 SYDVKM. This CDR3 comprises 11 residues. The chain's CDR3 is CASSFLTEAFF. Here the CDR3 DNA reads TGTGCCAGCAGTTTTTTAACTGAAGCTTTCTTT.